The 2 T cell receptor beta chains below were found in one sample sequenced in a study of blood T cell repertoires in COVID-19 (TCRdb year 2020). To prepare the library, the immunoSEQ multiplex PCR assay was applied. TCRdb's version of the immuneACCESS table is confined to in-frame rearrangements and falls short of the full clone set. An unresolved V gene accounts for under half of the shortfall where checked; the remainder is of unknown origin. A total of over 60,000 clones appear in this sample, approximately 86% of them only once. The top ten constitute more than 0.95% of the sample. The sequenced sample was peripheral blood. The source of these receptors is a man between 40 and 49 years old with acute or convalescent COVID-19.

The V gene is TRBV24-1, the J gene TRBJ2-5; D not certain. The CDR3 loop spans 13 amino acids. Germline CDR1 and CDR2: KGHDR and SFDVKD. V lost 5 bases and J 6 bases, leaving 12 bases between the germline ends. The CDR3 nucleotides are TGTGCCACCAGTGTGCAGGATGGAAAGACCCAGTACTTC. It encodes CATSVQDGKTQYF.

The rearrangement uses TRBV18 and TRBJ2-7; tentative D call: TRBD2 (6 bases). V lost 2 bases to trimming and J lost 6 bases, with 8 bases between them. Germline V gives CDR1 KGHSH, CDR2 LQKENI. The CDR3 runs to 12 residues. CDR3 sequence: CASSPGRPEQYF. The CDR3 DNA reads as TGTGCCAGCTCACCAGGGAGGCCCGAGCAGTACTTC.